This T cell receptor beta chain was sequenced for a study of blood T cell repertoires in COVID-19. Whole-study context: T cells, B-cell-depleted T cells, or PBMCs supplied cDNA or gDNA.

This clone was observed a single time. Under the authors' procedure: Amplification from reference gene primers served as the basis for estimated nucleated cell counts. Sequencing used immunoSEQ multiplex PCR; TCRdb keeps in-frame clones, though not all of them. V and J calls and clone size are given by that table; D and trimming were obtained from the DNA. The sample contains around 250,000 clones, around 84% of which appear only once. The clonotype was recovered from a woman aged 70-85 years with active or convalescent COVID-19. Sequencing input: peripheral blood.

The CDR3 sequence: CASSTEVYSNQPQHF. CDR3 DNA: TGTGCCAGCAGCACGGAGGTTTATAGCAATCAGCCCCAGCATTTT. The chain couples TRBV7-2 to TRBJ1-5; no firm D call. CDR3 length equals 15 residues. Trimming removed 5 bases from V and 0 bases from J, with 11 bases in between. Germline V gene sequence: CDR1 SGHTA, CDR2 FQGNSA.